This T cell receptor beta chain derives from a study of beta chain features in type 1 diabetes. This clone came up a few times. Every isolated RNA sample was fully reverse transcribed, so sequencing captured expressed TCRB transcripts. Some clones are missing from TCRdb's copy, which holds only in-frame ones; the method was immunoSEQ multiplex PCR. Of about 450,000 clones in the sample, more than 9.5% are singletons; the top ten hold roughly 0.046%. V was trimmed by 4 bases and J by 8 bases, leaving 14 bases between them. The CDR3 length is 13 residues. In germline, CDR1 is SQVTM, CDR2 ANQGSEA. This clonotype was sampled from a woman aged 18-30 years in good health. The sequencing sample was made of naive CD4+ T cells from blood. The V call is TRBV29-1, the J call TRBJ1-4; the D is unclear. CDR3 DNA: TGCAGCGTTGGGGTGACAATCGGCGAAAAACTGTTTTTT. Translation: CSVGVTIGEKLFF.